This T cell receptor (beta chain) was captured in a study of shared clonotypes between healthy human individuals. Germline loops: CDR1 MDHEN, CDR2 SYDVKM. The CDR3 sequence is 14 residues long. V lost 5 bases, J lost 4 bases, and 5 bases stayed unmatched. Produced via immunoSEQ multiplex PCR; TCRdb's table is partial and in-frame only. There are millions of clones in the sample; more than 80% occur only once, and 0.39% lies in the top ten. Donors comprised only Caucasian adults living in Nashville, Tennessee. The clonotype originates from a man aged 18 to 29 in good health. Some clones in this sample may be carry-over from other donors' samples. The specimen was naive CD4+ T cells from PBMCs. Regarding subset: CD45RA+ positively selected. This sequence joins TRBV28 and TRBJ1-3; 7 bases are a match to TRBD1. The CDR3: CASSATGLGNTIYF. DNA of the CDR3: TGTGCCAGCAGTGCGACAGGGTTAGGAAACACCATATATTTT.